Presented here are 14 T cell receptor beta chains from one specimen sequenced in a study of shared clonotypes between healthy human individuals. Only in-frame clones appear in the TCRdb table, and some are missing; sequencing was by immunoSEQ multiplex PCR. This sample has approximately 500,000 clones, with over 60% found just once. The sample consisted of PBMCs. These receptors came from a woman in her 40s in good health. Some clones in this sample may be carry-over from other donors' samples.

This sequence joins TRBV11-3 and TRBJ2-3, with a weak D call TRBD1 (5 bases). Per the germline V gene, CDR1 is SGHNT and CDR2 is YENEEA. V was shortened by 0 bases and J by 7 bases, with 17 bases between the two germline ends. This CDR3 has 16 amino acids. The DNA of the CDR3 is TGTGCCAGCAGCTTAGAGGGTCAGACAGCTGGGAATACGCAGTATTTT. Its translation: CASSLEGQTAGNTQYF. The variable domain in full, with the rest retrieved from reference TRBV11-3 and TRBJ2-3, is EAGVVQSPRYKIIEKKQPVAFWCNPISGHNTLYWYLQNLGQGPELLIRYENEEAVDDSQLPKDRFSAERLKGVDSTLKIQPAELGDSAVYLCASSLEGQTAGNTQYFGPGTRLTVL.

To note about this clone: Sequence at one end of the junction differs from germline and may be a read error. The chain combines TRBV10-3 with TRBJ2-1; TRBD2 matches at 8 bases. This CDR3 region has 16 residues. Germline V gene lookup returns CDR1 ENHRY and CDR2 SYGVKD. CDR3 in amino acids: CAISESLAETYNEQFF. In DNA, the CDR3 is TGTGCCATCAGTGAGTCACTAGCGGAGACCTATAATGAGCAGTTCTTC.

This clone has just one count. Other DNA sequences in the same sample also yield this CDR3. This chain uses TRBV7-9 with TRBJ2-7; D not certain. The germline gives CDR1 SEHNR, CDR2 FQNEAQ (reference sequence). The V gene lost 1 base and the J gene lost 3 bases, with 10 bases spanning the gap. The CDR3 sequence is 14 residues long. In DNA, the CDR3 is TGTGCCAGCAGCTTAGGCCCGTGGGGCTACGAGCAGTACTTC. Translating gives CASSLGPWGYEQYF.

The J gene is TRBJ1-2, the V gene TRBV18; D not resolved. There are 13 residues in the CDR3. V was pared by 2 bases and J by 8 bases, with 12 bases between. Germline lookup yields CDR1 KGHSH and CDR2 LQKENI. This chain's CDR3 is CASSPGFGNGYTF. The CDR3 nucleotides are TGTGCCAGCTCACCAGGTTTTGGGAACGGCTACACCTTC.

The chain carries TRBV29-1 and TRBJ2-3; TRBD2 matches at 7 bases. Germline V lookup: CDR1 SQVTM, CDR2 ANQGSEA. V gave up 6 bases and J gave up 0 bases; unmatched junction bases: 12. The CDR3 is 16 amino acids. DNA of the CDR3: TGCAGCGTACCCACGACTAGCAGTGCTAGCACAGATACGCAGTATTTT. It encodes CSVPTTSSASTDTQYF.

The chain recombines TRBV7-9 with TRBJ2-1, with TRBD2 identical over 10 bases. Germline V lookup: CDR1 SEHNR, CDR2 FQNEAQ (reference sequence). The trim removed 4 bases at V and 12 bases at J, leaving 9 bases unmatched. The CDR3 has 14 residues. The CDR3 DNA sequence: TGTGCCAGCAGCTCCTGGCTAGCGGGAGCGGTGCAGTTCTTC. Translated: CASSSWLAGAVQFF.

As regards this clone: This clone may be a read error of a much larger clone one base away. Other DNA sequences in this sample translate to the same CDR3. This sequence joins TRBV11-3 and TRBJ2-7; 12 positions match TRBD2. V lost 6 bases to trimming and J lost 1 base; unmatched junction nucleotides: 7. Per the germline V gene, CDR1 is SGHNT and CDR2 is YENEEA. The CDR3 is 16 residues long. The CDR3 protein is CASSAPGTSGSYEQYF. CDR3 DNA sequence: TGTGCCAGCAGTGCACCCGGGACTAGCGGGTCCTACGAGCAGTACTTC.

The rearrangement uses TRBV4-1 and TRBJ2-5; D possibly corresponds to TRBD2 (5 bases). Per the germline V gene, CDR1 is MGHRA and CDR2 is YSYEKL. The CDR3 totals 18 residues. With 0 bases removed from V and 5 bases from J, the gap between germline ends came to 22 bases. The CDR3 loop reads CASSQDLSRAWRRETQYF. CDR3 DNA sequence: TGCGCCAGCAGCCAAGATTTAAGTAGGGCTTGGAGGCGGGAGACCCAGTACTTC.

This rearrangement joins TRBV7-6 to TRBJ1-2; D remains unclear. Trimming took off 4 bases at V and 7 bases at J, with 10 bases between the two ends. Germline CDR1 reads SGHVS; CDR2 reads FNYEAQ. The CDR3 extends over 12 amino acids. CDR3 protein: CASSSMGSGYTF. The CDR3 DNA reads TGTGCCAGCAGCTCGATGGGGTCTGGCTACACCTTC. The entire variable domain, with the rest obtained from reference TRBV7-6 and TRBJ1-2, is as follows: GAGVSQSPRYKVTKRGQDVALRCDPISGHVSLYWYRQALGQGPEFLTYFNYEAQQDKSGLPNDRFSAERPEGSISTLTIQRTEQRDSAMYRCASSSMGSGYTFGSGTRLTVV.

CDR3 in amino acids: CASSLQGAREQYF. The DNA for the CDR3 is TGTGCCAGCAGTTTACAGGGGGCGCGGGAGCAGTACTTC. The chain carries TRBV28 and TRBJ2-7, with 8 nucleotides matching TRBD1. V shed 2 bases and J 7 bases; nucleotides not matched to a gene: 4. The germline CDR1 and CDR2 sequences are MDHEN and SYDVKM. The CDR3 contains 13 residues.

The J gene is TRBJ1-1, the V gene TRBV28; D gene ambiguous. Trimming left V 6 bases short and J 0 bases short, with 14 bases between. Germline loops: CDR1 MDHEN, CDR2 SYDVKM. This CDR3 is 15 amino acids long. CDR3 loop: CASSSHMSMNTEAFF. The CDR3 region has the DNA TGTGCCAGCAGCTCACATATGTCCATGAACACTGAAGCTTTCTTT.

The chain employs TRBV27 and TRBJ2-5; 13 positions match TRBD2. Unmatched junction bases numbered 5, after V lost 5 bases and J lost 5 bases. This CDR3 region has 15 residues. CDR1 and CDR2 (germline): MNHEY, SMNVEV (reference sequence). CDR3 residues: CASSPGTSGMETQYF. The CDR3 coding sequence is TGTGCCAGCAGTCCCGGGACTAGCGGGATGGAGACCCAGTACTTC.

The V and J genes are TRBV10-3 and TRBJ2-3; D is possibly TRBD2 (5 bases). Trimming removed 2 bases at V and 2 bases at J, with 8 bases between. Germline CDR1 reads ENHRY; CDR2 reads SYGVKD. The CDR3 consists of 14 residues. The CDR3: CAISEGGFTDTQYF. The CDR3 nucleotides read TGTGCCATCAGTGAGGGCGGGTTCACAGATACGCAGTATTTT.

This chain connects TRBV10-3 to TRBJ1-2; the match to TRBD1 covers 12 bases. The CDR3 length is 15 residues. J was trimmed by 7 bases and V by 3 bases; bases with no gene match: 6. Germline V gene data show CDR1 as ENHRY and CDR2 as SYGVKD. In DNA, the CDR3 is TGTGCCATCAGTGATCCCGGGACAGGGGGCGGTGGCTACACCTTC. This codes for CAISDPGTGGGGYTF.